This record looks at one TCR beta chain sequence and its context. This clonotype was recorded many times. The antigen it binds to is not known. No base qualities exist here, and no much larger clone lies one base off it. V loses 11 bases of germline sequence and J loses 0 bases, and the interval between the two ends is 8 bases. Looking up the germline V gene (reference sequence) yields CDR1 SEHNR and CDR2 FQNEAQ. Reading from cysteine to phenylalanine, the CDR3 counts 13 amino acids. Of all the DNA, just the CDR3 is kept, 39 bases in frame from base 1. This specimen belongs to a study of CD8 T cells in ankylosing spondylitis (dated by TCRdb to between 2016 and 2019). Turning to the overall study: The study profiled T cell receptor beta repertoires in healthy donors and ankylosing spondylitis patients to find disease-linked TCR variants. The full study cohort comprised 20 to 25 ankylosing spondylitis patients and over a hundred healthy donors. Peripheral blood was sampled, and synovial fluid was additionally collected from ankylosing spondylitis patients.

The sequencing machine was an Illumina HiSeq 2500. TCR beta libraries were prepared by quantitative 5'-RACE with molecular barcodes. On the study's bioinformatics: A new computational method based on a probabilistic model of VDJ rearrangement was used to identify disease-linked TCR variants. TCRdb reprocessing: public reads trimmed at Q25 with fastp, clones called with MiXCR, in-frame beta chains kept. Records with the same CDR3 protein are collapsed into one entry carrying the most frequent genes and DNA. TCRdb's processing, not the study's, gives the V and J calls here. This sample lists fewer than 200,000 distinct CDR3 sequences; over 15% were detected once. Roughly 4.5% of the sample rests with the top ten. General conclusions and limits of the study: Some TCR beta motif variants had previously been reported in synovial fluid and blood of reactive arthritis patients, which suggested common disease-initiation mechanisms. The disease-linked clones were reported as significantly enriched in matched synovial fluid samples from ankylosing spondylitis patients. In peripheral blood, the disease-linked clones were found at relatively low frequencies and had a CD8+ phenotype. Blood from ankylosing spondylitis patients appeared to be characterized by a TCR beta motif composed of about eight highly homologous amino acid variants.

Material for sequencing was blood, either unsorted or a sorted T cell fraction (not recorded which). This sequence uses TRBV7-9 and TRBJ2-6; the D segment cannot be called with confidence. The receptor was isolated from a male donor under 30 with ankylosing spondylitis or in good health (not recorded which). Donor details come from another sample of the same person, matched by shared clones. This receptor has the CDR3 CACQSSGANVLTF. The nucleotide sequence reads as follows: TGTGCCTGCCAATCCTCTGGGGCCAACGTCCTGACTTTC.